A single sample gave rise to the 17 T cell receptor beta chains below, sequenced in a study of T cell clonotyping in hematopoietic cell transplantation. This table comes from immunoSEQ multiplex PCR, and its TCRdb copy is limited to in-frame clones, with some not included. The sample holds roughly 3,000 clones, around four fifths seen once. The sequencing here drew on PBMCs, taken 180 days after allogeneic stem cell transplant. Receptors originate from a female patient in her forties or fifties who had an allogeneic stem cell transplant from a related donor, so T cells may come from the graft donor. Some clones in this sample may be carry-over from other donors' samples.

The V call is TRBV27, the J call TRBJ2-1; 7 bases agree with TRBD2. This CDR3 spans 17 amino acids. J was trimmed by 3 bases and V by 1 base; bases with no gene match: 9. Per the germline V gene, CDR1 is MNHEY and CDR2 is SMNVEV (reference sequence). The CDR3 region is CASSLYPAGANYNEQFF. The CDR3 bases are TGTGCCAGCAGTTTATATCCGGCGGGAGCTAACTACAATGAGCAGTTCTTC.

This clone came up a few times. The chain has TRBV27 and TRBJ2-5; D possibly corresponds to TRBD2 (6 bases). Trimming stripped 6 bases from V and 2 bases from J, with 13 bases between. Germline V gives CDR1 MNHEY, CDR2 SMNVEV (reference sequence). The CDR3 has 14 amino acids. This chain's CDR3 is CASRGPGEQETQYF. The CDR3 bases are TGTGCCAGCAGGGGTCCGGGAGAACAAGAGACCCAGTACTTC.

This sequence joins TRBV2 and TRBJ1-1, with D tentatively TRBD1 (5 bases). V shed 10 bases and J shed 11 bases, with 23 bases lying between them. CDR3 length equals 13 residues. The V gene's germline CDR1 is SNHLY and CDR2 FYNNEI. CDR3 coding DNA: TGTGCCATCCTAGAAGGGGCGCAGAAGGGTGCTTTCTTT. This encodes CAILEGAQKGAFF.

This rearrangement joins TRBV11-3 to TRBJ2-7; a possible D gene is TRBD1 (5 bases). V lost 5 bases and J lost 0, with 11 bases in between. CDR3 length: 14 amino acids. Germline CDR1 SGHNT, CDR2 YENEEA. CDR3 amino acids: CASSVRGPSYEQYF. CDR3 in DNA: TGTGCCAGCAGCGTTAGGGGCCCCTCCTACGAGCAGTACTTC.

This chain uses TRBV11-3 with TRBJ1-1, with D hard to call. V was pared by 5 bases and J by 4 bases, with 14 bases between. The CDR3 extends over 14 amino acids. The germline CDR1 and CDR2 sequences are SGHNT and YENEEA. The CDR3 reads CASSAQAVGTEAFF. CDR3 coding DNA: TGTGCCAGCAGCGCCCAAGCGGTGGGCACTGAAGCTTTCTTT.

The gene calls are TRBV12-5 and TRBJ2-2; maybe TRBD1 (6 bases). CDR3 size: 16 residues. Trimming removed 7 bases from V and 1 base from J, with 16 bases in between. CDR1 LGHNT and CDR2 FRNRAP come from the germline V gene. In DNA, the CDR3 is TGTGCTAGTGCCGACGCCGGGACACAGAACACCGGGGAGCTGTTTTTT. Its translation is CASADAGTQNTGELFF.

This clone is deemed large. Other DNA sequences in the sample encode the same CDR3. The chain has TRBV5-6 and TRBJ1-3; D is uncertain. V was clipped by 2 bases and J by 4 bases, with 10 bases between them. This CDR3 contains 14 residues. Germline V gives CDR1 SGHDT, CDR2 YYEEEE. As DNA, the CDR3 is TGTGCCAGCAGCTTCCCTGGAGAAGGAAACACCATATATTTT. Its protein is CASSFPGEGNTIYF. The complete variable domain, with remaining parts taken from reference TRBV5-6 and TRBJ1-3, reads DAGVTQSPTHLIKTRGQQVTLRCSPKSGHDTVSWYQQALGQGPQFIFQYYEEEERQRGNFPDRFSGHQFPNYSSELNVNALLLGDSALYLCASSFPGEGNTIYFGEGSWLTVV.

This clone was observed a few times. This sequence joins TRBV27 and TRBJ2-7; D possibly uses TRBD1 or TRBD2 (5 bases each). Trimming cost V 2 bases and J 2 bases, with 13 bases left between them. This CDR3 contains 15 residues. Germline CDR1 is MNHEY and CDR2 is SMNVEV (reference sequence). The CDR3 is CASSLTGTVTYEQYF. The CDR3 DNA follows: TGTGCCAGCAGTTTAACCGGGACGGTGACCTACGAGCAGTACTTC.

This clone was found once. This chain links TRBV2 with TRBJ2-1; TRBD2 might be the D (5 bases). The length of the CDR3 is 15 residues. Germline V lookup: CDR1 SNHLY, CDR2 FYNNEI. Trimming stripped 6 bases from V and 4 bases from J, with 16 bases between. Written as DNA, the CDR3 is TGTGCCAGCAGAAAAAGCGAGGACTGGTACAATGAGCAGTTCTTC. This gives the protein CASRKSEDWYNEQFF.

This clone was observed once. J is TRBJ1-5 and V is TRBV7-8, with a weak D call TRBD1 (5 bases). Trimming pared 1 base from V and 3 bases from J, leaving 10 bases between. In germline, CDR1 is SGHVS, CDR2 FQNEAQ. This CDR3 spans 15 amino acids. For the CDR3, the DNA is TGTGCCAGCAGCTTAGTACGAGGGGCCAATCAGCCCCAGCATTTT. Translated: CASSLVRGANQPQHF.

The V call is TRBV11-3, the J call TRBJ2-3, with TRBD2 matching 10 bases. From germline, CDR1 is SGHNT and CDR2 YENEEA. The CDR3 covers 16 residues. V was pared by 2 bases and J by 4 bases, with 6 bases of the junction left unmatched. CDR3 protein: CASSLRGSGGADTQYF. The CDR3, as DNA: TGTGCCAGCAGCTTAAGGGGAAGCGGGGGGGCAGATACGCAGTATTTT.

This clone appeared once. The chain links TRBV4-1 to TRBJ2-4; tentatively, D is TRBD2 (6 bases). The germline V gene has CDR1 MGHRA and CDR2 YSYEKL. Trimming left V 1 base short and J 6 bases short, with 22 bases between. CDR3 length: 18 residues. CDR3: CASSQGRWRGVRANIQYF. In DNA form, the CDR3 reads TGCGCCAGCAGCCAAGGCAGGTGGAGGGGAGTAAGGGCAAACATTCAGTACTTC.

J is TRBJ1-5 and V is TRBV5-8, with a weak D call TRBD1 (5 bases). Germline V gene sequence: CDR1 SGHTS, CDR2 YDEGEE. The CDR3 totals 14 residues. V was pared by 1 base and J by 2 bases, with 7 bases between. The CDR3 DNA reads as TGTGCCAGCAGCTTGCGGGGGGGCAATCAGCCCCAGCATTTT. As protein: CASSLRGGNQPQHF.

The chain employs TRBV2 and TRBJ2-7; TRBD1 is a possible D gene (5 bases). V was trimmed by 8 bases and J by 11 bases, leaving 19 bases between them. The germline gives CDR1 SNHLY, CDR2 FYNNEI. CDR3 length: 12 amino acids. CDR3 amino acids: CASGVSPPGKYF. In DNA, the CDR3 is TGTGCCAGCGGTGTTTCCCCTCCAGGGAAGTACTTC.

In this sample, this clone turned up a few times. The chain combines TRBV5-1 with TRBJ2-7; D is perhaps TRBD1 or TRBD2 (7 bases each). In germline, CDR1 is SGHRS, CDR2 YFSETQ. The CDR3 runs 15 residues. The V and J ends lost 4 bases and 0 bases respectively, with 14 bases between them. The CDR3 reads CASSPGGGSSYEQYF. DNA for the CDR3: TGCGCCAGCAGCCCAGGGGGGGGTAGCTCCTACGAGCAGTACTTC.

The chain combines TRBV6-4 with TRBJ2-3, with D perhaps matching TRBD2 (6 bases). This CDR3 has 11 residues. CDR1 and CDR2 from the germline V gene are MRHNA and SNTAGT. The germline V and J ends were trimmed by 4 bases and 10 bases, with 9 bases remaining between them. CDR3 bases: TGTGCCAGCAGTGCCGGGACTTCGCAGTATTTT. Protein sequence: CASSAGTSQYF.

V gene TRBV29-1 combines with J gene TRBJ1-1, with D possibly TRBD1 on 6 matching bases. Germline loops: CDR1 SQVTM, CDR2 ANQGSEA. V lost 7 bases and J 4 bases, leaving 13 bases between the germline ends. The CDR3 is made up of 12 amino acids. CDR3 loop: CSAASQGTEAFF. The CDR3 DNA reads as TGCAGCGCCGCGTCACAGGGCACTGAAGCTTTCTTT.